The clone carrying this T cell receptor beta chain was observed a few times. Its target is unknown. TCRdb fed the 5' RACE reads into MiXCR, producing one record per CDR3 protein. The sample contains 100,000 to 150,000 distinct CDR3 sequences, about 8.4% of which appear only once. The data are from a study of T cells after yellow fever vaccination. Overall study context: In the case of low-cell-number fractions, SMART-Seq v4 Ultra Low Input was used for preparation.

Study results and limitations: Peaking faster, on day 5 versus 15, the secondary response was nonetheless weaker. Some clonotypes were seen in both the CD4 and the CD8 compartments. These made up a small share and likely arose from convergent recombination.

Sequenced material: CD8+ T cells sorted from PBMCs, taken on the day of the yellow fever booster vaccination. The origin of this receptor is a man between 18 and 35 years old who received the YFV17D yellow fever vaccine.

DNA of the CDR3: TGTGCCATCAGTGAAAGACAGGGGAACACTGAAGCTTTCTTT. It yields the protein CAISERQGNTEAFF. The chain joins TRBV10-3 to TRBJ1-1, with 7 bases that match TRBD1. This CDR3 region has 14 residues. The V segment lost 3 bases and the J segment 1 base; nucleotides outside the gene matches: 2. Germline CDR1 reads ENHRY; CDR2 reads SYGVKD.